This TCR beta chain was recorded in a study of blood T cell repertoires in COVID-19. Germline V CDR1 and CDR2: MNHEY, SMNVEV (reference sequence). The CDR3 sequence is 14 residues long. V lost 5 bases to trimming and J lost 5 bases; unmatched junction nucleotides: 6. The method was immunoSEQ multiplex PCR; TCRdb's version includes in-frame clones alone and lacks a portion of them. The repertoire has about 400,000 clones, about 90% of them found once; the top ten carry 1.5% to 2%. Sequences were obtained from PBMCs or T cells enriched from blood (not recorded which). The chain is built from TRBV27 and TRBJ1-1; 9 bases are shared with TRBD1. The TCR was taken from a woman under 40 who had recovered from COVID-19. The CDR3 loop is CASSPLDRGTEAFF. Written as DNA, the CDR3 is TGTGCCAGCAGTCCCCTGGACAGGGGTACTGAAGCTTTCTTT.